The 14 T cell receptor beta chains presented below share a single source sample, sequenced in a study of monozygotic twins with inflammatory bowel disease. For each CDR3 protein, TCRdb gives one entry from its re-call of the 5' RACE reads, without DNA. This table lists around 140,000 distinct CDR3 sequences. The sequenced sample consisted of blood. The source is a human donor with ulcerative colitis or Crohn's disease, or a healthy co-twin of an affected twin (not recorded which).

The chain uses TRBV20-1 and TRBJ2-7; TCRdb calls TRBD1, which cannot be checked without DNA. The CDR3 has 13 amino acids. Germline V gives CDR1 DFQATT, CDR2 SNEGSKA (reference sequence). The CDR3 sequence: CSARGQDSYEQYF.

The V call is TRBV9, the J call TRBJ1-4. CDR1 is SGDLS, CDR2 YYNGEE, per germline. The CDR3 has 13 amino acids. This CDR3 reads CASSPRPNEKLFF.

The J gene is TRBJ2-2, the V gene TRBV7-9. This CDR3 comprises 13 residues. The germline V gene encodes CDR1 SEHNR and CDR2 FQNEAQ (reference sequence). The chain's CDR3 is CASSITGTGELFF.

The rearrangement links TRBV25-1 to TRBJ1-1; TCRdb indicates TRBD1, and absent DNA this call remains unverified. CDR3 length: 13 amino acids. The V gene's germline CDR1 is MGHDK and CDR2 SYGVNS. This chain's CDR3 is CASTSGVHTEAFF.

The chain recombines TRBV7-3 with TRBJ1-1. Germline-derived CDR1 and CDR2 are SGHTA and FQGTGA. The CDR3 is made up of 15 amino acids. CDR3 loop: CASSLQGGWGTEAFF.

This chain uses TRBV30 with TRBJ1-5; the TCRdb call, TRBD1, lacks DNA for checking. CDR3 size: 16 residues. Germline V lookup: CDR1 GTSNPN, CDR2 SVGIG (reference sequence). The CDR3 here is CAWSLNGDRVVQPQHF.

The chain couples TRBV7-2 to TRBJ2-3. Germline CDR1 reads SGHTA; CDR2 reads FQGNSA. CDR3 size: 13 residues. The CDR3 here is CASSTFNTDTQYF.

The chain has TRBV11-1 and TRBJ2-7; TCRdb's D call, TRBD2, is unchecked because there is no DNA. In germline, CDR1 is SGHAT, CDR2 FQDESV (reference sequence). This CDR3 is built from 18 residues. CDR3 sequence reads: CASSVGAIAGGGAYEQYF.

CDR3 region: CASSLLGAGLAGVSYNEQFF. V and J are TRBV5-4 and TRBJ2-1; without DNA, the TCRdb call of TRBD2 cannot be checked. This CDR3 is 20 amino acids long. Germline CDR1 reads SGHNT; CDR2 reads YYREEE (reference sequence).

The CDR3 here is CASSTSAMPNTGELFF. The V and J genes are TRBV5-5 and TRBJ2-2. Per the germline V gene, CDR1 is SGHKS and CDR2 is YYEKEE (reference sequence). The CDR3 totals 16 residues. Together with reference TRBV5-5 and TRBJ2-2, the CDR3 gives the full variable domain: DAGVTQSPTHLIKTRGQQVTLRCSPISGHKSVSWYQQVLGQGPQFIFQYYEKEERGRGNFPDRFSARQFPNYSSELNVNALLLGDSALYLCASSTSAMPNTGELFFGEGSRLTVL.

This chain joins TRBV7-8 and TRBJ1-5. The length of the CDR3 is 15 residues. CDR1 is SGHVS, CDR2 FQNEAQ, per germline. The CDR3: CASSSPEHRNQPQHF.

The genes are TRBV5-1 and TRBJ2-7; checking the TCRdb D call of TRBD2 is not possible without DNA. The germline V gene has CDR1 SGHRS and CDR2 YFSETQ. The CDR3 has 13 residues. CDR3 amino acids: CASSLPSGIEQYF.

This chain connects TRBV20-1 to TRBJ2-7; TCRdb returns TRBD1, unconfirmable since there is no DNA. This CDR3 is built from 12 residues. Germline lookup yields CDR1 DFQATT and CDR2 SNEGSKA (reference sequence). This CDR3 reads CSASGTGEEQYF.

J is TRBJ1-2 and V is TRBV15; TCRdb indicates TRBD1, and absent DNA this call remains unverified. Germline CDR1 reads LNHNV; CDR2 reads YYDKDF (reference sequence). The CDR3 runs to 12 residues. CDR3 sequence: CATSHTGYGYTF.